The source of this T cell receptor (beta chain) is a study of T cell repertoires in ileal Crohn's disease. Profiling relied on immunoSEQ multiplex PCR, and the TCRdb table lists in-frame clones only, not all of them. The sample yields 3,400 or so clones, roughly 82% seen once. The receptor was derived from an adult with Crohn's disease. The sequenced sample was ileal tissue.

For the CDR3, the DNA is TGTGCCAGCAGCCGGGAGAACACTGAAGCTTTCTTT. Encoded protein: CASSRENTEAFF. The chain links TRBV11-3 to TRBJ1-1; no firm D call. The germline CDR1 and CDR2 sequences are SGHNT and YENEEA. The CDR3 runs to 12 residues. Trimming stripped 5 bases from V and 1 base from J, with 5 bases between. Drawing the rest from reference TRBV11-3 and TRBJ1-1, the complete variable domain is EAGVVQSPRYKIIEKKQPVAFWCNPISGHNTLYWYLQNLGQGPELLIRYENEEAVDDSQLPKDRFSAERLKGVDSTLKIQPAELGDSAVYLCASSRENTEAFFGQGTRLTVV.